These 25 T cell receptor beta chains share one sample of origin, sequenced in a study of T-cell reconstitution after alpha-beta-depleted transplantation in children. Unique molecular identifiers were incorporated into the prepared TCRbeta library. TCRdb processed the PCR reads anew with MiXCR; each CDR3 protein has one entry. The sample has 670,000 or so distinct CDR3 sequences, around 12% seen once. The input for sequencing was PBMCs, taken before TCRalphabeta/CD19-depleted stem cell transplant. Source of these receptors: a girl under 10 years old with congenital amegakaryocytic thrombocytopenia, due to receive a stem cell transplant.

Many counts were recorded for this clonotype. The CDR3 coding sequence is TGTGCCAGCAGTTTATCTGCCCGGGATACGCAGTATTTT. Translating it yields CASSLSARDTQYF. The chain has TRBV27 and TRBJ2-3; D is ambiguous. Deletions cut 0 bases from V and 6 bases from J, with 7 bases between. The CDR3 length is 13 residues. Looked up from germline, CDR1 is MNHEY and CDR2 is SMNVEV (reference sequence).

In its sample, this clonotype was seen many times. The gene calls are TRBV6-5 and TRBJ2-7, with TRBD1 as a possible D gene (5 bases). The germline gives CDR1 MNHEY, CDR2 SVGAGI. V lost 2 bases and J 2 bases, leaving 16 bases between the germline ends. CDR3 length: 16 amino acids. CDR3 DNA: TGTGCCAGCAGTTACCGTTCGACAGTGGACCCCTACGAGCAGTACTTC. Its protein product is CASSYRSTVDPYEQYF.

This clonotype was seen many times. The V gene is TRBV27, the J gene TRBJ2-3; D gene unclear. The germline V and J ends were trimmed by 0 bases and 6 bases, with 16 bases remaining between them. CDR1 is MNHEY and CDR2 is SMNVEV in the germline V gene (reference sequence). This CDR3 is 16 amino acids long. CDR3 DNA: TGTGCCAGCAGTTTATCCATAAGCCTCAGTTATGATACGCAGTATTTT. Protein: CASSLSISLSYDTQYF.

This clonotype was seen a handful of times. J is TRBJ2-1 and V is TRBV5-5; D gene uncertain. This CDR3 comprises 12 residues. Looked up from germline, CDR1 is SGHKS and CDR2 is YYEKEE (reference sequence). V lost 2 bases and J 8 bases, leaving 8 bases between the germline ends. CDR3 in amino acids: CASSFSWDEQFF. Written as DNA, the CDR3 is TGTGCCAGCAGCTTTTCCTGGGATGAGCAGTTCTTC.

The table lists this clonotype with a few counts. The chain has TRBV30 and TRBJ1-5, with D perhaps TRBD1 (6 bases). The germline gives CDR1 GTSNPN, CDR2 SVGIG (reference sequence). The CDR3 length is 15 residues. V lost 2 bases and J lost 7, with 18 bases in between. The CDR3 sequence is CAWSHGTPRDQPQHF. The CDR3 DNA reads TGTGCCTGGAGTCACGGGACACCCAGGGACCAGCCCCAGCATTTT.

The chain's CDR3 is CASSQDLWGGVAQPQHF. The DNA for the CDR3 is TGCGCCAGCAGCCAAGATCTTTGGGGGGGGGTTGCTCAGCCCCAGCATTTT. This sequence joins TRBV4-1 and TRBJ1-5, with D maybe TRBD1 (5 bases). Trimming shortened V by 0 bases and J by 6 bases, and 18 bases separated the two germline ends. CDR1 and CDR2 (germline): MGHRA, YSYEKL. CDR3 length: 17 amino acids.

This clonotype occurred a few times. The chain couples TRBV5-1 to TRBJ1-4, with 9 bases fitting TRBD1. Per the germline V gene, CDR1 is SGHRS and CDR2 is YFSETQ. After removal of 0 bases from V and 8 bases from J, the junction contained 2 bases not matched to a gene. CDR3 length: 14 residues. In DNA form, the CDR3 reads TGCGCCAGCAGCTTGGCTGGACAGGGGGAAAAACTGTTTTTT. This encodes CASSLAGQGEKLFF. The whole variable domain, filled in from reference TRBV5-1 and TRBJ1-4, reads KAGVTQTPRYLIKTRGQQVTLSCSPISGHRSVSWYQQTPGQGLQFLFEYFSETQRNKGNFPGRFSGRQFSNSRSEMNVSTLELGDSALYLCASSLAGQGEKLFFGSGTQLSVL.

This clonotype showed up just a few times. This chain connects TRBV7-9 to TRBJ2-7; the match to TRBD2 covers 8 bases. CDR3 size: 16 residues. J lost 0 bases, V lost 1 base, and 5 bases had no gene match. From germline, CDR1 is SEHNR and CDR2 FQNEAQ (reference sequence). CDR3 protein: CASSLEGLDSSYEQYF. CDR3 bases: TGTGCCAGCAGCTTAGAGGGACTAGACAGCTCCTACGAGCAGTACTTC.

This chain joins TRBV12-3 or TRBV12-4 and TRBJ2-6; a weak D match, TRBD2 (5 bases). V was trimmed by 2 bases and J by 2 bases, leaving 10 bases between them. The CDR3 is 16 residues long. CDR3 protein: CASSLLEAAGANVLTF. As DNA, the CDR3 is TGTGCCAGCAGTTTATTGGAGGCGGCTGGGGCCAACGTCCTGACTTTC.

V is TRBV7-9 and J is TRBJ2-4, with TRBD2 identical over 8 bases. The CDR3 has 17 amino acids. Germline CDR1 and CDR2: SEHNR and FQNEAQ (reference sequence). J lost 2 bases, V lost 5 bases, and 11 bases had no gene match. The CDR3 bases are TGTGCCAGCAGCAAGACGAGCGGGAGCAATCCCAAAAACATTCAGTACTTC. Translated: CASSKTSGSNPKNIQYF.

This clonotype was seen many times. The genes are TRBV29-1 and TRBJ2-3; the match to TRBD2 covers 8 bases. The CDR3 is 13 residues long. Germline trimming cut 4 bases from V and 4 bases from J; bases unmatched to any gene: 4. CDR1 and CDR2 (germline): SQVTM, ANQGSEA. Here the CDR3 DNA reads TGCAGCGTTGTTAGCGGGACGGCAGATACGCAGTATTTT. Protein: CSVVSGTADTQYF.

There are many counts of this clonotype. J is TRBJ2-7 and V is TRBV5-1; no firm D call. Trimming took 2 bases from V and 1 from J, leaving 16 bases between them. This CDR3 is 16 amino acids long. Per germline, CDR1 SGHRS and CDR2 YFSETQ. The CDR3 sequence: CASSFGPIDSSYEQYF. For the CDR3, the DNA is TGCGCCAGCAGCTTTGGGCCCATCGACTCTTCCTACGAGCAGTACTTC.

This clonotype was detected ten times or more. This chain uses TRBV7-9 with TRBJ1-3; D not resolved. The CDR3 has 15 amino acids. V lost 3 bases and J lost 3, with 12 bases in between. In germline, CDR1 is SEHNR, CDR2 FQNEAQ (reference sequence). CDR3: CASSFGRSVGNTIYF. The DNA of the CDR3 is TGTGCCAGCAGCTTCGGTCGTTCAGTTGGAAACACCATATATTTT.

V and J are TRBV20-1 and TRBJ2-2; D might be TRBD1 or TRBD2, each matching 5 bases. V was pared by 3 bases and J by 7 bases, with 9 bases between. CDR1 and CDR2 (germline): DFQATT, SNEGSKA (reference sequence). This CDR3 region has 12 residues. Here the CDR3 reads CSASEGHGELFF. Here the CDR3 DNA reads TGCAGTGCTAGCGAGGGGCACGGGGAGCTGTTTTTT.

V gene TRBV7-2 combines with J gene TRBJ2-4; 8 nucleotides match TRBD1. The V and J ends lost 4 bases and 1 base, in that order; junction bases with no gene match: 6. This CDR3 region has 16 residues. CDR1 and CDR2 from the germline V gene are SGHTA and FQGNSA. CDR3 in DNA: TGTGCCAGCAGCTCCCAGACAGGGGTGGCCAAAAACATTCAGTACTTC. Translation gives CASSSQTGVAKNIQYF.

CDR3 sequence (DNA): TGTGCCAGCAGCTCAACAAACCCCGGGACAGGAGACAATGAGCAGTTCTTC. Amino acids: CASSSTNPGTGDNEQFF. This rearrangement joins TRBV7-6 to TRBJ2-1; 8 bases agree with TRBD1. V lost 4 bases and J lost 5; bases outside the gene matches: 13. From germline, CDR1 is SGHVS and CDR2 FNYEAQ. The CDR3 is made up of 17 amino acids.

Comments on this clonotype: A junction end diverges from the germline sequence, so it may reflect a read error. J is TRBJ2-1 and V is TRBV20-1; weak D call: TRBD1 (5 bases). Germline V CDR1 and CDR2: DFQATT, SNEGSKA (reference sequence). CDR3 size: 12 residues. The CDR3 loop is CSVPQGYSPLVF. The CDR3 DNA reads TGCAGTGTCCCGCAGGGTTACAGTCCCCTGGTCTTC.

This clonotype was counted at least ten times. The V and J genes are TRBV6-2 or TRBV6-3 and TRBJ2-3; 11 nucleotides align to TRBD2. From germline, CDR1 is MNHEY and CDR2 SVGEGT. Unmatched junction bases numbered 15, after V lost 1 base and J lost 0 bases. The CDR3 contains 21 residues. As DNA, the CDR3 is TGTGCCAGCAGTTACTACCCACCTCAGGGCCGGACTAGCGGGAGCACAGATACGCAGTATTTT. Translated, it gives CASSYYPPQGRTSGSTDTQYF.

As concerns this clonotype: Just one base apart from a much larger clone, this may be a read error. The chain links TRBV20-1 to TRBJ2-1; 8 bases align to TRBD2. Germline V gives CDR1 DFQATT, CDR2 SNEGSKA (reference sequence). CDR3 length equals 17 residues. CDR3 amino acids: CCARDPGGHFGLNEQFF. In DNA form, the CDR3 reads TGCTGTGCTAGAGACCCGGGAGGGCACTTCGGCCTTAATGAGCAGTTCTTC.

The chain joins TRBV7-9 to TRBJ2-2; the D call may be TRBD1 or TRBD2 (5 bases each). Trimming cost V 5 bases and J 10 bases, with 23 bases left between them. Germline V gene data show CDR1 as SEHNR and CDR2 as FQNEAQ (reference sequence). CDR3 length: 16 residues. The DNA of the CDR3 is TGTGCCAGCAGCCTGATGCCAGGGAAAAGGGAGTTGGAGCTGTTTTTT. Residues: CASSLMPGKRELELFF.

This clonotype was seen repeatedly, ten times or more. The chain links TRBV10-3 to TRBJ2-3; D uncertain. V lost 3 bases and J lost 2, with 9 bases in between. The CDR3 contains 14 residues. The germline CDR1 and CDR2 sequences are ENHRY and SYGVKD. DNA for the CDR3: TGTGCCATCAGTGACGAACAGCCCACAGATACGCAGTATTTT. Its translation: CAISDEQPTDTQYF.

V is TRBV5-1 and J is TRBJ2-3; TRBD2 matches 7 bases. Germline assignment: CDR1 SGHRS and CDR2 YFSETQ. This CDR3 has 14 residues. With V trimmed by 0 bases and J by 6 bases, 4 bases remained unmatched. In DNA form, the CDR3 reads TGCGCCAGCAGCTTGGTCGGGGGGTTGGATACGCAGTATTTT. It yields the protein CASSLVGGLDTQYF.

The chain is built from TRBV30 and TRBJ2-5; D gene unclear. With 3 bases removed from V and 5 bases from J, the gap between germline ends came to 10 bases. In germline, CDR1 is GTSNPN, CDR2 SVGIG (reference sequence). The CDR3 runs to 12 residues. CDR3 region: CAWSSTRETQYF. The DNA of the CDR3 is TGTGCCTGGAGCTCAACACGGGAGACCCAGTACTTC.

The chain is built from TRBV20-1 and TRBJ2-1, with a tentative D call TRBD1 (5 bases). CDR1 DFQATT and CDR2 SNEGSKA come from the germline V gene (reference sequence). V dropped 4 bases and J dropped 10 bases, with 14 bases sitting between them. The CDR3 covers 12 residues. CDR3 region: CSAIGDGWEQFF. The CDR3 region has the DNA TGCAGTGCTATAGGGGATGGTTGGGAGCAGTTCTTC.

This clonotype has just a few counts. CDR3: CSARDTQGVLPYQETQYF. In DNA form, the CDR3 reads TGCAGTGCTAGAGATACCCAGGGCGTACTCCCTTACCAAGAGACCCAGTACTTC. This sequence joins TRBV20-1 and TRBJ2-5, with D tentatively TRBD1 (5 bases). Germline V CDR1 and CDR2: DFQATT, SNEGSKA (reference sequence). The CDR3 is made up of 18 amino acids. Between the trimmed V and J ends, which lost 0 bases and 0 bases, there was a span of 20 bases.